A single sample gave rise to the 27 T cell receptor beta chains below, sequenced in a study of technical replicates of blood from a handful of donors. Data came from immunoSEQ multiplex PCR; TCRdb stores just in-frame clones and leaves some out. The sample holds 74,000 or so clones, about 96% seen once. The sequenced sample consisted of T cells isolated from PBMCs. The source of these receptors is a human donor in good health.

The V call is TRBV28, the J call TRBJ2-7; D is possibly TRBD1 (6 bases). Trimming cost V 6 bases and J 5 bases, with 20 bases left between them. The CDR3 is made up of 15 amino acids. Germline CDR1 and CDR2: MDHEN and SYDVKM. CDR3 sequence reads: CASSSQQGNHNEQYF. The CDR3 region has the DNA TGTGCCAGCAGCTCTCAGCAGGGGAACCACAACGAGCAGTACTTC.

The chain joins TRBV4-2 to TRBJ2-1; D gene uncertain. This CDR3 has 12 residues. Trimming took off 4 bases at V and 7 bases at J, with 8 bases between the two ends. Germline V gene data show CDR1 as LGHNA and CDR2 as YNFKEQ. The CDR3 loop reads CASSLRDNEQFF. The DNA for the CDR3 is TGTGCCAGCAGCCTACGCGATAATGAGCAGTTCTTC.

The rearrangement joins TRBV30 to TRBJ2-7; TRBD2 agrees at 11 bases. The ends lost 8 bases at V and 0 bases at J; junction bases unmatched: 6. Germline CDR1 GTSNPN, CDR2 SVGIG (reference sequence). The CDR3 is made up of 14 amino acids. CDR3 loop: CAGVTSGSSYEQYF. DNA for the CDR3: TGTGCCGGAGTTACTAGCGGGAGCTCCTACGAGCAGTACTTC.

The chain is built from TRBV9 and TRBJ2-3; unclear D gene. V lost 0 bases, J lost 2 bases, and 7 bases lay in between. The CDR3 is made up of 14 amino acids. Germline CDR1 and CDR2: SGDLS and YYNGEE. The CDR3 loop is CASSVDDFTDTQYF. The CDR3 DNA follows: TGTGCCAGCAGCGTAGATGACTTCACAGATACGCAGTATTTT. Complete variable domain (other parts from reference TRBV9 and TRBJ2-3): DSGVTQTPKHLITATGQRVTLRCSPRSGDLSVYWYQQSLDQGLQFLIQYYNGEERAKGNILERFSAQQFPDLHSELNLSSLELGDSALYFCASSVDDFTDTQYFGPGTRLTVL.

Comments on this clone: Within the sample, other DNA sequences also encode this same CDR3. This chain uses TRBV6-5 with TRBJ1-2, with 8 bases fitting TRBD1. The V and J ends lost 6 bases and 4 bases, in that order; junction bases with no gene match: 4. The CDR3 spans 13 residues. Per germline, CDR1 MNHEY and CDR2 SVGAGI. The CDR3: CASREQGAYGYTF. The CDR3 DNA reads as TGTGCCAGCAGAGAGCAGGGGGCCTATGGCTACACCTTC.

The genes are TRBV28 and TRBJ1-1; perhaps TRBD1 as D (5 bases). Per germline, CDR1 MDHEN and CDR2 SYDVKM. The CDR3 is made up of 15 amino acids. Trimming cost V 5 bases and J 5 bases, with 18 bases left between them. CDR3 coding DNA: TGTGCCAGCAGTCCAAGACAGCTAAAAGGGACTGAAGCTTTCTTT. It codes for CASSPRQLKGTEAFF.

The chain carries TRBV14 and TRBJ1-1; tentatively, D is TRBD1 (6 bases). Germline V gene sequence: CDR1 SGHDN, CDR2 FVKESK. The CDR3 runs 15 residues. V was trimmed by 3 bases and J by 1 base, leaving 12 bases between them. CDR3 sequence: CASSQTGRANTEAFF. The DNA for the CDR3 is TGTGCCAGCAGCCAGACAGGACGGGCGAACACTGAAGCTTTCTTT.

The chain is built from TRBV7-2 and TRBJ2-1, with TRBD2 matching over 8 bases. The trim removed 4 bases at V and 6 bases at J, leaving 11 bases unmatched. This CDR3 comprises 16 residues. Germline CDR1 is SGHTA and CDR2 is FQGNSA. The CDR3 sequence: CASSSAPGLEINEQFF. The DNA for the CDR3 is TGTGCCAGCAGCTCAGCCCCGGGACTAGAAATCAATGAGCAGTTCTTC.

CDR3 region: CASSLGGGGSYNEQFF. The CDR3 DNA is TGTGCCAGCAGCTTGGGAGGGGGCGGCTCCTACAATGAGCAGTTCTTC. This chain uses TRBV5-6 with TRBJ2-1; 7 positions match TRBD1. J gave up 0 bases and V 0 bases, and 3 bases lay outside the gene matches. Germline CDR1 is SGHDT and CDR2 is YYEEEE. The CDR3 is 16 amino acids.

This clone was seen a single time. The rearrangement links TRBV20-1 to TRBJ1-5; 8 positions match TRBD1. The junction had 8 bases not matched to a gene; V was cut back by 7 bases and J by 12 bases. There are 11 residues in the CDR3. Germline V CDR1 and CDR2: DFQATT, SNEGSKA (reference sequence). The CDR3 loop reads CSVPDRERQHF. The CDR3 DNA is TGCAGTGTCCCGGACAGGGAGCGCCAGCATTTT.

The chain carries TRBV7-2 and TRBJ1-1; D gene ambiguous. CDR1 SGHTA and CDR2 FQGNSA come from the germline V gene. Trimming took 5 bases from V and 1 from J, leaving 8 bases between them. The CDR3 loop spans 13 amino acids. CDR3 in DNA: TGTGCCAGCAGCGTACAGAGGAACACTGAAGCTTTCTTT. This sequence encodes CASSVQRNTEAFF.

The chain uses TRBV5-5 and TRBJ1-2, with 7 bases identical to TRBD1. Germline CDR1 SGHKS, CDR2 YYEKEE (reference sequence). The CDR3 length is 15 residues. The V and J ends lost 4 bases and 0 bases, in that order; junction bases with no gene match: 6. CDR3 in DNA: TGTGCCAGCAGCCAAAGACAGGGCTCTAACTATGGCTACACCTTC. Amino acid sequence: CASSQRQGSNYGYTF.

This clone was detected once. This sequence joins TRBV7-2 and TRBJ2-3; D not certain. The germline CDR1 and CDR2 sequences are SGHTA and FQGNSA. There are 17 residues in the CDR3. Trimming took off 1 base at V and 0 bases at J, with 14 bases between the two ends. The CDR3 protein is CASSLEGEPGSTDTQYF. CDR3 DNA: TGTGCCAGCAGCTTAGAAGGTGAGCCAGGCAGCACAGATACGCAGTATTTT.

This clone was observed once. The V call is TRBV27, the J call TRBJ2-3; D uncertain. The CDR3 loop spans 13 amino acids. Germline CDR1 reads MNHEY; CDR2 reads SMNVEV (reference sequence). V was pared by 6 bases and J by 2 bases, with 9 bases between. The CDR3 coding sequence is TGTGCCAGCAGACTACTCCTCACAGATACGCAGTATTTT. This gives the protein CASRLLLTDTQYF.

The V and J genes are TRBV19 and TRBJ2-7; 8 nucleotides line up with TRBD1. V lost 6 bases and J lost 0; bases outside the gene matches: 7. Per germline, CDR1 LNHDA and CDR2 SQIVND (reference sequence). The CDR3 runs to 15 residues. The CDR3 is CASSRDRTPSYEQYF. In DNA form, the CDR3 reads TGTGCCAGTAGCAGGGACAGGACCCCCTCCTACGAGCAGTACTTC.

The chain couples TRBV6-5 to TRBJ1-1, with 9 bases fitting TRBD1. Germline V lookup: CDR1 MNHEY, CDR2 SVGAGI. V lost 6 bases, J lost 8 bases, and 10 bases stayed unmatched. This CDR3 has 14 residues. The CDR3 protein is CASRSNRGQAEAFF. The CDR3 coding sequence is TGTGCCAGCAGATCTAACAGGGGGCAGGCCGAAGCTTTCTTT.

J is TRBJ2-7 and V is TRBV27; D is possibly TRBD1 (6 bases). CDR3 length equals 14 residues. CDR1 MNHEY and CDR2 SMNVEV come from the germline V gene (reference sequence). V gave up 4 bases and J gave up 3 bases, with 13 bases separating them. DNA for the CDR3: TGTGCCAGCAGTTCCCGACAGGCCGACTACGAGCAGTACTTC. Amino acids: CASSSRQADYEQYF.

The gene calls are TRBV14 and TRBJ1-3; D remains unclear. The CDR3 has 14 residues. Trimming cost V 1 base and J 9 bases, with 13 bases left between them. Germline V gene sequence: CDR1 SGHDN, CDR2 FVKESK. The CDR3 here is CASSQGRGLGTIYF. The DNA of the CDR3 is TGTGCCAGCAGCCAAGGAAGAGGATTGGGCACCATATATTTT.

V and J are TRBV2 and TRBJ1-2; D perhaps matches TRBD1 (6 bases). CDR1 is SNHLY, CDR2 FYNNEI, per germline. This CDR3 is built from 14 residues. Trimming took 4 bases from V and 5 from J, leaving 14 bases between them. The CDR3 here is CASSVDRSVYGYTF. DNA of the CDR3: TGTGCCAGCAGTGTGGACAGATCCGTTTATGGCTACACCTTC.

J is TRBJ2-1 and V is TRBV28; the match to TRBD2 covers 10 bases. V gave up 2 bases and J gave up 10 bases; unmatched junction bases: 8. The CDR3 consists of 15 residues. CDR1 MDHEN and CDR2 SYDVKM come from the germline V gene. The CDR3 nucleotides read TGTGCCAGCAGTTTACTAACTAGCGGGAAGGAAGAGCAGTTCTTC. Encoded protein: CASSLLTSGKEEQFF.

The chain has TRBV7-8 and TRBJ2-7; TRBD1 matches at 7 bases. The J segment lost 5 bases and the V segment lost 5 bases, leaving 9 bases of the junction unmatched. The CDR3 consists of 14 residues. Per the germline V gene, CDR1 is SGHVS and CDR2 is FQNEAQ. This CDR3 is CASSRGQGVNEQYF. CDR3 nucleotide sequence: TGTGCCAGCAGCAGAGGGCAGGGGGTGAACGAGCAGTACTTC.

The CDR3 DNA reads TGTGCCAGCAGCTTAGGAGGGGGGGGTGAAGCTTTCTTT. This gives the protein CASSLGGGGEAFF. This sequence joins TRBV11-3 and TRBJ1-1; TRBD1 might be the D (6 bases). The CDR3 consists of 13 residues. Deletions cut 1 base from V and 7 bases from J, with 10 bases between. In germline, CDR1 is SGHNT, CDR2 YENEEA.

V and J are TRBV29-1 and TRBJ2-7; 9 nucleotides line up with TRBD2. This CDR3 comprises 14 residues. Germline V CDR1 and CDR2: SQVTM, ANQGSEA. V was pared by 8 bases and J by 1 base, with 9 bases of the junction left unmatched. This CDR3 is CSCKSSGVSYEQYF. The CDR3 DNA follows: TGCAGCTGCAAATCTAGCGGGGTGTCCTACGAGCAGTACTTC.

The V call is TRBV2, the J call TRBJ2-1; TRBD1 is a possible D gene (5 bases). The CDR3 loop spans 12 amino acids. Germline V gene sequence: CDR1 SNHLY, CDR2 FYNNEI. Trimming stripped 8 bases from V and 4 bases from J, with 9 bases between. The CDR3 DNA reads TGTGCCAGCTTTGGGGCGTACAATGAGCAGTTCTTC. Translated: CASFGAYNEQFF.

The CDR3 DNA reads TGTGCCAGCAGCTCCCGGGTTGACGGGGAAGGAGCTTACTACGAGCAGTACTTC. As protein: CASSSRVDGEGAYYEQYF. The chain employs TRBV11-2 and TRBJ2-7; maybe TRBD2 (5 bases). The V end was cut by 4 bases, the J end by 3 bases, with 25 bases between. CDR1 is SGHAT, CDR2 FQNNGV, per germline. The CDR3 is 18 amino acids.

The rearrangement joins TRBV11-2 to TRBJ2-7, with TRBD1 matching 11 bases. The germline V gene has CDR1 SGHAT and CDR2 FQNNGV. J gave up 2 bases and V 0 bases, and 9 bases lay outside the gene matches. The CDR3 is 18 residues long. The CDR3 is CASSLDDGGQGAAYEQYF. Written as DNA, the CDR3 is TGTGCCAGCAGCTTAGATGACGGTGGACAGGGGGCTGCCTACGAGCAGTACTTC.

The V gene is TRBV4-3, the J gene TRBJ2-1, with 13 bases matching TRBD2. CDR3 length: 16 amino acids. The ends lost 5 bases at V and 8 bases at J; junction bases unmatched: 9. Germline V gives CDR1 LGHNA, CDR2 YSLEER. In nucleotides, the CDR3 is TGCGCCAGCAGCATTCGGACTAGCGGGAGTGGCGATGAGCAGTTCTTC. It translates to CASSIRTSGSGDEQFF.